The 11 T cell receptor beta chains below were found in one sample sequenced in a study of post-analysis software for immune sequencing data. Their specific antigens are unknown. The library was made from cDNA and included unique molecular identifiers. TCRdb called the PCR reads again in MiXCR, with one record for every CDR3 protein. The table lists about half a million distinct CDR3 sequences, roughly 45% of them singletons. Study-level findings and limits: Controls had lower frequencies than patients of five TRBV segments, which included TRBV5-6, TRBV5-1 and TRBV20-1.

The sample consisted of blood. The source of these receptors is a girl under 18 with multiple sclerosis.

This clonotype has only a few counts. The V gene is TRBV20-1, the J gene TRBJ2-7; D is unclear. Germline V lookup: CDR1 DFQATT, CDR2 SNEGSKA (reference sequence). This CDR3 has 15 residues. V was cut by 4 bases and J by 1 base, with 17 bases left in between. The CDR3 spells CSATSMGYRSYEQYF. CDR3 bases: TGCAGTGCTACCTCGATGGGATACCGGTCCTACGAGCAGTACTTC.

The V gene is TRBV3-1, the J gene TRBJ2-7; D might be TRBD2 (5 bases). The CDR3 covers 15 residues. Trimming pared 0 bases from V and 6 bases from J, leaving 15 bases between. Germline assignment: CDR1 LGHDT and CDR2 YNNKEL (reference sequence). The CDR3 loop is CASSQDFSGGGEQYF. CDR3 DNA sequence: TGTGCCAGCAGCCAAGATTTCAGCGGAGGAGGCGAGCAGTACTTC.

This CDR3 is CSAQDRVNTEAFF. In nucleotides, the CDR3 is TGCAGTGCCCAAGACAGGGTGAACACTGAAGCTTTCTTT. The chain employs TRBV20-1 and TRBJ1-1; 7 nucleotides agree with TRBD1. The CDR3 has 13 residues. Germline assignment: CDR1 DFQATT and CDR2 SNEGSKA (reference sequence). V was clipped by 6 bases and J by 0 bases; unmatched bases: 4.

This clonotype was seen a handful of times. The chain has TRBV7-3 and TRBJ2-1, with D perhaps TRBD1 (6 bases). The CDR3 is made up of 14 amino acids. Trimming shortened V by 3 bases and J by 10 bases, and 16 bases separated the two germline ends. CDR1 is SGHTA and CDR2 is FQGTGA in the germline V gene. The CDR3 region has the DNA TGTGCCAGCAGCTTTGGTTCGTTAGGGACAGAGCAGTTCTTC. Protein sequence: CASSFGSLGTEQFF.

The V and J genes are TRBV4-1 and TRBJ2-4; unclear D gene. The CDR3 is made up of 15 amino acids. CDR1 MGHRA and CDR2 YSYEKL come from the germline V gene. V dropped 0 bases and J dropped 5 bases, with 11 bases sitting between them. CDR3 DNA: TGCGCCAGCAGCCAAGAGTGGGTACAGCAAAACATTCAGTACTTC. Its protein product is CASSQEWVQQNIQYF.

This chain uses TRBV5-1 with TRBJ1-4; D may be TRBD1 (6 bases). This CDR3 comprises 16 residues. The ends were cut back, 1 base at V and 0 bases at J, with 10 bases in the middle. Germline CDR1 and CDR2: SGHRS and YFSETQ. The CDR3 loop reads CASSLKGGATNEKLFF. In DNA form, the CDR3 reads TGCGCCAGCAGCTTGAAGGGGGGAGCAACTAATGAAAAACTGTTTTTT.

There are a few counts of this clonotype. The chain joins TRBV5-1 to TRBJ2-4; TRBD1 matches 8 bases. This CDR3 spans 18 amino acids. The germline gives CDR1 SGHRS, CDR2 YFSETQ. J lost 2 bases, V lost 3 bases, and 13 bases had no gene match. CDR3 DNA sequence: TGCGCCAGCAGCTCAGCTCCTGGACAGGGATATTCCAAAAACATTCAGTACTTC. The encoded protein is CASSSAPGQGYSKNIQYF.

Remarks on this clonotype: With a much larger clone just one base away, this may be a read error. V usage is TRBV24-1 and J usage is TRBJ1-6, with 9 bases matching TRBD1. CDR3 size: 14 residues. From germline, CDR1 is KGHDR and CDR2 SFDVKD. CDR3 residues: CATGPGTGNSPPHF. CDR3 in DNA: TGTGCCACCGGTCCCGGGACAGGGAATTCACCCCCCCACTTT.

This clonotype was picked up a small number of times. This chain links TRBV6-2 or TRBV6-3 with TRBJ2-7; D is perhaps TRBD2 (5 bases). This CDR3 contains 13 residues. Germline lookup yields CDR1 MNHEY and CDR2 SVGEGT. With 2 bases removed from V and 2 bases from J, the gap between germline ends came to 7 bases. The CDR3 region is CASSYREPYEQYF. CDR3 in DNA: TGTGCCAGCAGTTACAGGGAGCCCTACGAGCAGTACTTC.

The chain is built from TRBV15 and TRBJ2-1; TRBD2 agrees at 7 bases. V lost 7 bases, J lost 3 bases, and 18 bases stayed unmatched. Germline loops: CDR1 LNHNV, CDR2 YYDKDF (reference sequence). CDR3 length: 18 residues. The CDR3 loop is CATIRIPGTTPVYNEQFF. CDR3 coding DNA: TGTGCCACCATCCGAATTCCCGGGACTACTCCTGTCTACAATGAGCAGTTCTTC.

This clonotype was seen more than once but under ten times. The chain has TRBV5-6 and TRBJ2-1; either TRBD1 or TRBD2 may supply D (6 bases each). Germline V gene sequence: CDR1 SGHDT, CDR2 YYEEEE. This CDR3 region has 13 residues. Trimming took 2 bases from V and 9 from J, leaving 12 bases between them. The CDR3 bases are TGTGCCAGCAGCTTTAGGGGGGTGGGTGAGCAGTTCTTC. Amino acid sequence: CASSFRGVGEQFF.